The sequence of this T cell receptor (beta chain) was determined in a study of cytomegalovirus exposure and HLA in healthy donors. Whole-study context: Earlier results showed some 120 million unique TCR beta sequences derived from approximately 180 million T cells.

Comment on this clone: Its antigen is unidentified.

A multiplex PCR was run with 60 Vbeta primers and 13 Jbeta primers. TCRdb's copy holds only in-frame clones and misses some; the assay was immunoSEQ multiplex PCR. The sample records 52,000 or so clones, 75% to 80% being singletons. Study results and limitations: DRB1 had the most TCR associations and HLA-C the fewest, a later analysis found, with rates varying by HLA locus. A later analysis showed HLA-associated TCR beta chains outstripping equally common others in clonal expansion. The authors reported that TCR beta sequences could predict HLA-A and HLA-B alleles. These predictions were accurate for most subjects in the first cohort.

The clonotype was recovered from a woman aged 35 to 49 in good health and CMV-seropositive. Sequenced sample: PBMCs.

The CDR3 DNA reads TGTGCCAGCAGTCCGAGCGGGGGGGCAGTCGGGGAGCTGTTTTTT. Translated: CASSPSGGAVGELFF. V usage is TRBV7-3 and J usage is TRBJ2-2; 10 bases match TRBD2. CDR1 is SGHTA, CDR2 FQGTGA, per germline. Losses at the gene ends were 6 bases for V and 7 bases for J; bases not matched to a gene: 8. There are 15 residues in the CDR3.